The rows below give T cell receptor beta chains drawn from one sample of a study of blood T cell repertoires in COVID-19. Produced via immunoSEQ multiplex PCR; TCRdb's table is partial and in-frame only. Among approximately 220,000 clones listed, roughly 89% were seen once. The specimen sequenced was PBMCs or T cells enriched from blood (not recorded which). The receptors come from a woman aged 25 to 39 with acute COVID-19. Both conserved end residues are part of each CDR3. D genes are given only for firm matches. Clone size is given for some rows only: seen once, a few or many times, or a class if the clone is expanded.

V gene	clone size	D gene	J gene	CDR3 protein	CDR3 DNA
TRBV20-1	few	-	TRBJ2-7	CSASQLDEQYF	TGCAGTGCTAGTCAGTTGGACGAGCAGTACTTC
TRBV9	-	TRBD1	TRBJ2-7	CASSPGQGAYEQYF	TGTGCCAGCAGCCCGGGACAGGGGGCTTACGAGCAGTACTTC
TRBV5-6	once	-	TRBJ1-2	CASSLGVYGYTF	TGTGCCAGCAGCTTGGGAGTCTATGGCTACACCTTC
TRBV18	-	TRBD1	TRBJ2-7	CASSPQTGSDEQYF	TGTGCCAGCTCACCGCAGACAGGGTCCGACGAGCAGTACTTC
TRBV19	-	TRBD2	TRBJ2-5	CATRGRVQETQYF	TGTGCCACCCGGGGGAGGGTACAAGAGACCCAGTACTTC
TRBV30	-	TRBD2	TRBJ2-3	CAWSRLAGVEHTQYF	TGTGCCTGGAGTCGACTAGCGGGGGTGGAGCATACGCAGTATTTT
TRBV30	few	TRBD1	TRBJ1-6	CAWGRGQDYNSPLHF	TGTGCCTGGGGTAGGGGGCAGGACTATAATTCACCCCTCCACTTT
TRBV4-1	-	TRBD1	TRBJ1-5	CASSPLTGGPHQPQHF	TGCGCCAGCAGCCCCCTGACAGGGGGCCCTCATCAGCCCCAGCATTTT
TRBV5-1	-	TRBD1	TRBJ1-1	CASSNRDRSNTEAFF	TGCGCCAGCAGCAACCGGGACAGGTCGAACACTGAAGCTTTCTTT
TRBV3-1/TRBV3-2	-	-	TRBJ2-1	CASSQELFVDEQFF	TGTGCCAGCAGCCAAGAATTGTTTGTCGATGAGCAGTTCTTC
TRBV6-1	-	-	TRBJ1-4	CASSDVADEKLFF	TGTGCCAGCAGTGATGTGGCCGATGAAAAACTGTTTTTT
TRBV4-2	-	-	TRBJ2-7	CASSPSSGEPYEQYF	TGTGCCAGCAGCCCATCAAGCGGCGAACCCTACGAGCAGTACTTC
TRBV27	-	-	TRBJ1-1	CASKRGMSTEAFF	TGTGCCAGCAAACGAGGGATGTCCACTGAAGCTTTCTTT
TRBV19	-	TRBD1	TRBJ2-2	CASSMRTGGTGELFF	TGTGCCAGTAGTATGCGGACAGGGGGCACCGGGGAGCTGTTTTTT
TRBV9	-	TRBD1	TRBJ2-2	CASSATGVGTGELFF	TGTGCCAGCAGCGCTACAGGGGTAGGCACCGGGGAGCTGTTTTTT
TRBV2	-	TRBD1	TRBJ2-7	CASSQTPRDRLYF	TGTGCCAGCAGTCAAACTCCCCGGGACAGACTGTACTTC
TRBV15	-	-	TRBJ2-5	CATSRREGEETQYF	TGTGCCACCAGCAGGAGGGAGGGGGAAGAGACCCAGTACTTC
TRBV5-6	-	TRBD2	TRBJ2-5	CASSSLAGQETQYF	TGTGCCAGCAGCTCCCTAGCGGGCCAAGAGACCCAGTACTTC
TRBV5-6	-	TRBD1	TRBJ2-7	CASSQGTGTYEQYF	TGTGCCAGCAGCCAAGGGACAGGGACCTACGAGCAGTACTTC
TRBV6-5	-	-	TRBJ1-2	CASPGRGYYGYTF	TGTGCCAGCCCTGGTCGGGGGTACTATGGCTACACCTTC
TRBV5-1	few	TRBD2	TRBJ2-3	CASSGTAGTDTQYF	TGCGCCAGCAGCGGTACAGCGGGAACAGATACGCAGTATTTT
TRBV7-2	-	-	TRBJ1-3	CASSLLATFSGNTIYF	TGTGCCAGCAGTCTCCTGGCCACCTTCTCTGGAAACACCATATATTTT
TRBV6-1	once	-	TRBJ1-2	CASSDRTYASYGYTF	TGTGCCAGCAGTGATCGGACATACGCAAGCTATGGCTACACCTTC
TRBV5-4	-	-	TRBJ1-1	CASWEGNTEAFF	TGTGCCAGCTGGGAGGGGAACACTGAAGCTTTCTTT
TRBV3-1/TRBV3-2	-	TRBD2	TRBJ2-1	CASSHIAGGPDNEQFF	TGTGCCAGCAGCCACATAGCGGGGGGGCCTGACAATGAGCAGTTCTTC
TRBV19	-	-	TRBJ1-6	CASSPRPVSPLHF	TGTGCCAGTAGCCCCAGGCCCGTTTCACCCCTCCACTTT